In this sample, the clone carrying this TCR beta chain turned up a few times. The target antigen is unknown. The sample originates from a study of metastatic and nonmetastatic thyroid tumors. Study as a whole: A comparison of repertoires was made across blood and tumor or nodule tissue from malignant and benign thyroid patients. Study-wide points: It was reported that TCR beta diversity was significantly higher in malignant thyroid tumors than benign nodules, in blood and tumor.

Germline loops: CDR1 SGHAT, CDR2 FQNNGV. The CDR3 length is 20 residues. Trimming stripped 5 bases from V and 0 bases from J, with 26 bases between. Before thyroid surgery, none of the patients had received any treatment. Authors' data handling: CDR3 was compared across clinicopathological groups, and the resulting differences were used to build a distant-metastasis classifier for papillary thyroid cancer. TCRdb used MiXCR to call clones anew from the PCR reads. For this entry, the V and J calls and clone size follow TCRdb and not the study's own pipeline. Among about 92,000 clones listed, just under 15% were seen once.

The V gene is TRBV11-2, the J gene TRBJ2-1, with D possibly matching TRBD1 (5 bases). This TCR derives from a female donor with papillary thyroid cancer or a benign thyroid nodule (not recorded which). Some clones in this sample may be carry-over from other donors' samples. The sequencing sample was made of blood. CDR3 sequence: CASSRPADTVTPSSYNEQFF. Written as DNA, the CDR3 is TGTGCCAGCAGCCGCCCCGCGGACACCGTTACACCGAGCTCCTACAATGAGCAGTTCTTC.